A single T cell receptor beta chain is shown here with its context. Trimming left V 1 base short and J 2 bases short, with 12 bases between. The germline gives CDR1 ENHRY, CDR2 SYGVKD. There are 15 residues in the CDR3. This entry is derived from a study of blood T cell repertoires in COVID-19. Study-level background: Researchers got acute and convalescent COVID-19 samples from the United States, Italy and Spain. PBMCs, B-cell-depleted T cells, or T cells provided the cDNA or gDNA that made up the material.

The authors' processing: Researchers report that nucleated cell counts were estimated from reference gene primer amplification. Sequencing was performed with immunoSEQ multiplex PCR; in TCRdb, only in-frame clones are kept and a portion is missing. V, J and clone size are taken as reported in that table, and D and trimming were inferred from the DNA itself. The sample gives fewer than 250,000 clones, about 83% of which show up once; less than 3.5% is in the top ten. The chain combines TRBV10-3 with TRBJ2-7, with D maybe TRBD2 (6 bases). The source material was peripheral blood. The clonotype originates from a man aged 45-65 years with active or convalescent COVID-19. The CDR3 here is CAISELPGAAYEQYF. The CDR3 DNA sequence: TGTGCCATCAGTGAGTTACCGGGAGCCGCCTACGAGCAGTACTTC.